Here is one T cell receptor (beta chain) with its context. The junction had 2 bases not matched to a gene; V was cut back by 7 bases and J by 3 bases. CDR3 length: 13 residues. Germline values: CDR1 SGHTA, CDR2 FQGNSA. This entry belongs to a study of blood T cell repertoires in COVID-19. Study information: The origin of the acute and convalescent COVID-19 samples was the United States, Italy and Spain.

In the original workflow: Amplified reference gene primers provided the basis for estimating nucleated cell counts. The data were produced by immunoSEQ multiplex PCR, yet TCRdb's version contains in-frame clones alone and is incomplete. For V, J and clone size, that table is used; D and trimming come from the DNA. The top ten hold less than 4% of the sample, which has fewer than 300,000 clones, more than 70% seen once. The receptor's source is a woman between 18 and 29 years old with acute or convalescent COVID-19. This chain connects TRBV7-2 to TRBJ2-3; 9 bases line up with TRBD2. Sequencing was performed on peripheral blood. The CDR3 DNA is TGTGCCAGCAAACTAGCGGGTACAGATACGCAGTATTTT. It is translated as CASKLAGTDTQYF.